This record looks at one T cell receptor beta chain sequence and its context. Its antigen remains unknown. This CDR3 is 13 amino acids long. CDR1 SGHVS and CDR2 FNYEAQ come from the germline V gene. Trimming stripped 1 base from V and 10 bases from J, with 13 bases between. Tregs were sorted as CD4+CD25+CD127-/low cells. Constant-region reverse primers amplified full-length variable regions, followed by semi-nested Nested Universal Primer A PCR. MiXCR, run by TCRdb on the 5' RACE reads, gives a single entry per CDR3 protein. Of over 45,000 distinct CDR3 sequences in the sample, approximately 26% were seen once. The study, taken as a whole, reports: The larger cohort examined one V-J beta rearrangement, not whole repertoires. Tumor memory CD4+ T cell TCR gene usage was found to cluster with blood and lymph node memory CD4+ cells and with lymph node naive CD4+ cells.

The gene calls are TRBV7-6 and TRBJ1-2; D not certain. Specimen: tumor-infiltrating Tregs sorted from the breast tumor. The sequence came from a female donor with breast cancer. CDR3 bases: TGTGCCAGCAGCTTAGACGGTGGTCGTGACTACACCTTC. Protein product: CASSLDGGRDYTF.